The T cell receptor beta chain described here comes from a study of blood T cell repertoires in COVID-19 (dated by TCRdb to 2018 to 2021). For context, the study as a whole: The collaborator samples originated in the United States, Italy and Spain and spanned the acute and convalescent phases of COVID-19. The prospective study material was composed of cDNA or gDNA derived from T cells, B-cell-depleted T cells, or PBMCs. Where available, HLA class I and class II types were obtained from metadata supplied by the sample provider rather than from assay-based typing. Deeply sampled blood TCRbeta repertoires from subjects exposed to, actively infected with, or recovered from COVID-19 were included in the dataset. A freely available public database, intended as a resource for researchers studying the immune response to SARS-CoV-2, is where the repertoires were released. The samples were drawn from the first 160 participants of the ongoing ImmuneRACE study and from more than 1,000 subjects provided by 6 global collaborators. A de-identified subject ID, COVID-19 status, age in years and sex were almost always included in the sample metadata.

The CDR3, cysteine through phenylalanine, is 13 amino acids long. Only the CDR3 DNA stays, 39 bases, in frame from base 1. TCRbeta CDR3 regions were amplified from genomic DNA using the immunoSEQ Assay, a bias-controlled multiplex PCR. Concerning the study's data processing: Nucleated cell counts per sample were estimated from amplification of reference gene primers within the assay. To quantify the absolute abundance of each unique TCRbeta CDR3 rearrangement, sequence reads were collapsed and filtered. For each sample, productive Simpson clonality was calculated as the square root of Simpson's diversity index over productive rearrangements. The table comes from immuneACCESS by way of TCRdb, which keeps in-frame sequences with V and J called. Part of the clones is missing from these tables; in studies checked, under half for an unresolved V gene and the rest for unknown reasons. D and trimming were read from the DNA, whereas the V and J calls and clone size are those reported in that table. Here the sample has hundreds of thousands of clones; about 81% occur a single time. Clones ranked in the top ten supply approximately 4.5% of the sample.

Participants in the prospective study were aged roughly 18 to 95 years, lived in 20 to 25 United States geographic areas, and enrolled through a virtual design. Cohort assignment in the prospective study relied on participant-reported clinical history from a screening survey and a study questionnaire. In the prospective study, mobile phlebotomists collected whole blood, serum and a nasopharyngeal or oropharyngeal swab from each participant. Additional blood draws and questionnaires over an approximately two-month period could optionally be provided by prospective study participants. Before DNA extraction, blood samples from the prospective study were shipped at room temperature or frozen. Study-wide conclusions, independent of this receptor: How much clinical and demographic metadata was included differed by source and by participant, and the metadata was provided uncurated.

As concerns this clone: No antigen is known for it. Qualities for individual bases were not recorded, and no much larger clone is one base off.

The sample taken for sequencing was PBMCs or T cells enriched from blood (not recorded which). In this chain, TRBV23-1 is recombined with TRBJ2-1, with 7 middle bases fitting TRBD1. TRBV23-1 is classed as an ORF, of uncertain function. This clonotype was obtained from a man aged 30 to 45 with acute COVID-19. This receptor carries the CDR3 CAKRDSEGSEQFF. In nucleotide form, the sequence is TGCGCTAAAAGGGACAGCGAGGGTAGTGAGCAGTTCTTC.